The source of this T cell receptor beta chain is a study of cytomegalovirus exposure and HLA in healthy donors. Points on this clone: Its antigen is currently unknown.

Study-level findings and limits: The study designated 160 or so TCR beta chains cytomegalovirus-associated. V- and J-gene trimming in TCR beta was tied to a missense DCLRE1C variant by an analysis performed later. It emerged from a later analysis that several of the most significant clusters appeared to be linked to common viral pathogens. In a later analysis, at a false discovery rate of 0.05, roughly 17,000 TCR beta sequences matched HLA alleles.

It was with 60 Vbeta and 13 Jbeta primers that the PCR ran. The table came from immunoSEQ multiplex PCR; TCRdb's copy has only in-frame clones and leaves some out. The sample holds roughly 200,000 clones, about 80% seen once. The CDR3 contains 14 residues. CDR1 is SGHRS and CDR2 is YFSETQ in the germline V gene. Trimming shortened V by 1 base and J by 1 base, and 8 bases separated the two germline ends. The specimen was PBMCs. This chain joins TRBV5-1 and TRBJ1-1; D gene ambiguous. The TCR originated in a boy aged 5-17 years in good health and CMV-seronegative. The CDR3 region has the DNA TGCGCCAGCAGCTTGATTGAGGGGAACACTGAAGCTTTCTTT. It encodes CASSLIEGNTEAFF.